The rows below give T cell receptor beta chains drawn from one sample of a study of immune evolution from preneoplasia to lung adenocarcinoma. This table comes from immunoSEQ multiplex PCR, and its TCRdb copy is limited to in-frame clones, with some not included. This table holds thousands of clones, 79% found once. The source material was FFPE adjacent normal lung tissue. Source of these receptors: a person aged 60-79 years with lung adenocarcinoma. The CDR3 runs from the conserved cysteine through the conserved F or W. A D gene is named only where the DNA matches it firmly. Part of the rows lack a size; the others show once, few, many or a class for expanded clones.

D gene	V gene	clone size	J gene	CDR3 DNA	CDR3 protein
.	TRBV18	.	TRBJ2-7	TGTGCCAGCTCCCTGGACAGTCGGGAGCAGTACTTC	CASSLDSREQYF
.	TRBV2	once	TRBJ1-5	TGTGCCAGCAGTGAAGGGAGACAGGCCCTTAGCAATCAGCCCCAGCATTTT	CASSEGRQALSNQPQHF
TRBD2	TRBV7-9	few	TRBJ2-5	TGTGCCAGCAGCTCCCCGCGACGACTAGCGGGGCGTCAAGAGACCCAGTACTTC	CASSSPRRLAGRQETQYF
.	TRBV7-3	.	TRBJ1-6	TGTGCCAGCAGCTTAGTACTTAATTCACCCCTCCACTTT	CASSLVLNSPLHF
.	TRBV11-2	.	TRBJ2-7	TGTGCCAGCAGGGACTCCGGCAGGAGCTCCTACGAGCAGTACTTC	CASRDSGRSSYEQYF
TRBD2	TRBV6-6	once	TRBJ2-1	TGTGCCAGCAGTCGGAGCGGGGGGGCCGCCAATGAGCAGTTCTTC	CASSRSGGAANEQFF
TRBD1	TRBV5-1	.	TRBJ2-7	TGCGCCAGTAAAGACAGGGCTATCTCCTACGAGCAGTACTTC	CASKDRAISYEQYF
TRBD1	TRBV6-1	.	TRBJ1-1	TGTGCCAGCAGTCTGACAGGGATGAACACTGAAGCTTTCTTT	CASSLTGMNTEAFF
.	TRBV5-1	.	TRBJ2-5	TGCGCCACCCGAGGGGAGGAGACCCAGTACTTC	CATRGEETQYF
TRBD1	TRBV11-1	.	TRBJ1-2	TGTGCCAGCAGCGAAAGACAGGGGGCAAGCGGCTACACCTTC	CASSERQGASGYTF
.	TRBV6-1	.	TRBJ1-4	TGTGCCAGCAGGGGGGACATGAGTGTGGAAAAACTGTTTTTT	CASRGDMSVEKLFF
.	TRBV4-2	.	TRBJ1-2	TGTGCCAGCAGCCATACCCCCGGGAACAGTTACTATGGCTACACCTTC	CASSHTPGNSYYGYTF
.	TRBV4-1	.	TRBJ1-1	TGCGCCAGCAGCCAAGGATTTGGATGGGCAGCATCGGGGACTGAAGCTTTCTTT	CASSQGFGWAASGTEAFF
TRBD1	TRBV19	.	TRBJ1-2	TGTGCCAGTAGTATTTCCTTCGGGACAGGCGTCTATGGCTACACCTTC	CASSISFGTGVYGYTF
.	TRBV27	.	TRBJ1-1	TGTGCCAGCAGTTTCCAAGGGGCGCCTACTGAAGCTTTCTTT	CASSFQGAPTEAFF
TRBD2	TRBV30	once	TRBJ2-3	TGTGCCTGGACTCTAGCGGGAGCGGATACGCAGTATTTT	CAWTLAGADTQYF
.	TRBV19	.	TRBJ2-7	TGTGCCAGTAGTATTGCGGGCACCCGCTCCTACGAGCAGTACTTC	CASSIAGTRSYEQYF
TRBD2	TRBV7-3	.	TRBJ2-1	TGTGCCAGCAGCTCCCGACCTACTAGCGGCTCCTACAATGAGCAGTTCTTC	CASSSRPTSGSYNEQFF
TRBD1	TRBV7-6	.	TRBJ1-5	TGTGCCAGCAGCTTAGAACCCCAGGGGGCGAGGGGTCAGCCCCAGCATTTT	CASSLEPQGARGQPQHF
.	TRBV19	.	TRBJ2-3	TGTGCCAGTAGCGGCCTTTTAGTTTACACAGATACGCAGTATTTT	CASSGLLVYTDTQYF
.	TRBV5-1	.	TRBJ2-2	TGCGCCAGCAGCATTGGAAATTATGTGGGGACCGGGGAGCTGTTTTTT	CASSIGNYVGTGELFF
.	TRBV18	.	TRBJ1-6	TGTGCCAGCTCACGGTCCGAAAGGGCCCTGGATTCACCCCTCCACTTT	CASSRSERALDSPLHF
.	TRBV9	.	TRBJ2-5	TGTGCCAGCAGCGTTAGGGGGACGGAGACCCAGTACTTC	CASSVRGTETQYF
TRBD1	TRBV11-3	.	TRBJ1-1	TGTGCCAGCAGCTTACAGGGGGCGGGTGGGGCTTTCTTT	CASSLQGAGGAFF
TRBD1	TRBV28	once	TRBJ1-2	TGTGCCAGCAGGACCGGGACAGGGGGGGTATGGCGGGTTGGCTACACCTTC	CASRTGTGGVWRVGYTF
.	TRBV11-1	.	TRBJ2-1	TGTGCCAGCAGCTTAGCAGGGGTGAGCTCCTACAATGAGCAGTTCTTC	CASSLAGVSSYNEQFF
.	TRBV30	.	TRBJ2-1	TGTGCCTGGAGTAGGCTAATCGATGAGCAGTTCTTC	CAWSRLIDEQFF
.	TRBV4-2	.	TRBJ2-7	TGTGCCAGCAGCCAACCTCCAGGCGCAGGTATTCCCTACGAGCAGTACTTC	CASSQPPGAGIPYEQYF
TRBD1	TRBV7-9	.	TRBJ1-4	TGTGCCAGCAGCTCGCAGGGGGCGAGTGAAAAACTGTTTTTT	CASSSQGASEKLFF
.	TRBV29-1	.	TRBJ2-3	TGCAGCGCCCGCTCAGATACGCAGTATTTT	CSARSDTQYF
.	TRBV11-2	.	TRBJ1-1	TGTGCCAGCAGCCACGGCTGGGAAGCTTTCTTT	CASSHGWEAFF
.	TRBV6-1	.	TRBJ2-5	TGTGCCAGCAGTGACACTCCTCGACAAGAGACCCAGTACTTC	CASSDTPRQETQYF
TRBD1	TRBV18	.	TRBJ1-5	TGTGCCAGCTCACCAGAGGACAGGGGGCTGGTCAATCAGCCCCAGCATTTT	CASSPEDRGLVNQPQHF
.	TRBV9	.	TRBJ1-5	TGTGCCAGCAGCGCAGAGGGCAGGGTCAATCAGCCCCAGCATTTT	CASSAEGRVNQPQHF
TRBD2	TRBV27	.	TRBJ2-1	TGTGCCAGCAGTTTCTCTAGCGGGAGGGCCCCGTATGAGCAGTTCTTC	CASSFSSGRAPYEQFF
.	TRBV30	.	TRBJ1-1	TGTGCCTGGAGACGCGGGGGAGCGGAAAAAACTGAAGCTTTCTTT	CAWRRGGAEKTEAFF
.	TRBV28	medium-sized	TRBJ1-2	TGTGCCAGCAGTTTGGAATTCGCTAACTATGGCTACACCTTC	CASSLEFANYGYTF
TRBD2	TRBV11-2	.	TRBJ2-5	TGTGCCAGCAGCTCGTATTCGGGGGGAATAGGAGAGACCCAGTACTTC	CASSSYSGGIGETQYF
TRBD2	TRBV5-1	few	TRBJ2-5	TGCGCCAGCAGCTTGGCCCCGGGACTAGCGGGTTATCAAGAGACCCAGTACTTC	CASSLAPGLAGYQETQYF
.	TRBV6-6	.	TRBJ2-1	TGTGCCAGCAGCCTCGGGAGAAGGTGGAATGAGCAGTTCTTC	CASSLGRRWNEQFF
.	TRBV28	once	TRBJ1-5	TGTGCCAGCAAATCCCTGCATCAGCCCCAGCATTTT	CASKSLHQPQHF
.	TRBV5-6	.	TRBJ2-7	TGTGCCAGCAGCTTAGGGGAGTGGGAGCAGTACTTC	CASSLGEWEQYF
.	TRBV5-8	.	TRBJ2-3	TGTGCCAGCACTTTCGGACAGCCCACAGATACGCAGTATTTT	CASTFGQPTDTQYF
TRBD2	TRBV19	.	TRBJ2-7	TGTGCCAGTAGGGGGACTAGCGGGAGTTTTTACGAGCAGTACTTC	CASRGTSGSFYEQYF
.	TRBV5-1	.	TRBJ2-2	TGCGCCAGCAGCTTGATGGGCGGCCCCACCGGGGAGCTGTTTTTT	CASSLMGGPTGELFF
.	TRBV7-3	.	TRBJ2-2	TGTGCCAGCGCGGACAGTAGTGGGACCGGGGAGCTGTTTTTT	CASADSSGTGELFF
.	TRBV27	.	TRBJ1-3	TGTGCCAGCAGTTCCCAAACCACTAAGCCCGGGAACACCATATATTTT	CASSSQTTKPGNTIYF